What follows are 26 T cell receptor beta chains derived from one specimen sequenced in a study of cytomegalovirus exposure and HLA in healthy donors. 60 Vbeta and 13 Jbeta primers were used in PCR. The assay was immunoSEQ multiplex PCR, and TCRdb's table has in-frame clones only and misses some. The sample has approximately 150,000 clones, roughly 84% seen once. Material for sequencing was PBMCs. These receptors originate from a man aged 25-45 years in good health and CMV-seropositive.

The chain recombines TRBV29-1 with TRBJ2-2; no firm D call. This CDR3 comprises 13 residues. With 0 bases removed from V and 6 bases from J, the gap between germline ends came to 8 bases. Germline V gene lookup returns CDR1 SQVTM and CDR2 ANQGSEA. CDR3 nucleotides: TGCAGCGTTGAAGAGAACAACCCCGGGGAGCTGTTTTTT. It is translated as CSVEENNPGELFF.

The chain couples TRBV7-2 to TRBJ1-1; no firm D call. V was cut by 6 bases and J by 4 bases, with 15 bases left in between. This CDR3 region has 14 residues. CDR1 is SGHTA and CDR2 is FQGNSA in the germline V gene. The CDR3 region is CASRLDAGGTEAFF. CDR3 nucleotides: TGTGCCAGCAGACTTGATGCGGGCGGCACTGAAGCTTTCTTT.

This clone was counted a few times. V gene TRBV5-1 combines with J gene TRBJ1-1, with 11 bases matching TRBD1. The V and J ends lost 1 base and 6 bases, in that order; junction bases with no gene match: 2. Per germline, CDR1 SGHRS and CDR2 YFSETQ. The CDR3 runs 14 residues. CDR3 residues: CASSLRTGGSEAFF. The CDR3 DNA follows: TGCGCCAGCAGCTTGAGGACAGGGGGCTCTGAAGCTTTCTTT.

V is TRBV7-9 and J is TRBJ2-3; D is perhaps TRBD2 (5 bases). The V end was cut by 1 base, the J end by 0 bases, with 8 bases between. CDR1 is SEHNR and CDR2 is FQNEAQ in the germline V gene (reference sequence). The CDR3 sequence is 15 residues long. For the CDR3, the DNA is TGTGCCAGCAGCTTAGAAGGCGGGAGCACAGATACGCAGTATTTT. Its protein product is CASSLEGGSTDTQYF.

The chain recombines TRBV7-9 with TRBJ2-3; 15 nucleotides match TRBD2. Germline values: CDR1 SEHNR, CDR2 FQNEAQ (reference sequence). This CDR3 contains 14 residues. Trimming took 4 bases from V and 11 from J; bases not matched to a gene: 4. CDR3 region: CASSWTSGRAMQYF. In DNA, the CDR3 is TGTGCCAGCAGCTGGACTAGCGGGAGGGCCATGCAGTATTTT.

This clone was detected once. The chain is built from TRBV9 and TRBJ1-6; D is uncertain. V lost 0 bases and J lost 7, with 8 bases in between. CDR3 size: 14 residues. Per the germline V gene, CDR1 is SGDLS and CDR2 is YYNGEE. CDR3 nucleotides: TGTGCCAGCAGCGTAGACAGTTTAAATTCACCCCTCCACTTT. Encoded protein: CASSVDSLNSPLHF.

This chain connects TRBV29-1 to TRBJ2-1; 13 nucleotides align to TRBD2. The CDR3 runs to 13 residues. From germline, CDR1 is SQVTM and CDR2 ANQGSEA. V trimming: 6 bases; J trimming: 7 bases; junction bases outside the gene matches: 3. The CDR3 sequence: CSVTSGRRNEQFF. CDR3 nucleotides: TGCAGCGTGACTAGCGGGAGGCGAAATGAGCAGTTCTTC.

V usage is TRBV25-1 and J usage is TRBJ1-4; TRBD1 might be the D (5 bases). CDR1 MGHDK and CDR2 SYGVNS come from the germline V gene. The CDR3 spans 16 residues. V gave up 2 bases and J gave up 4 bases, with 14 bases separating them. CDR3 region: CASSEGAWQLNEKLFF. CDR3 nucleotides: TGTGCCAGCAGTGAAGGGGCCTGGCAGCTTAATGAAAAACTGTTTTTT.

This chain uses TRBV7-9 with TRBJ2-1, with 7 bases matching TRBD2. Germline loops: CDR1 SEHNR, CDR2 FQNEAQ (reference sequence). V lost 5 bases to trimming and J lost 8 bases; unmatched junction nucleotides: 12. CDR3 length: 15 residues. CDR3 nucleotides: TGTGCCAGCAGCCGGAGCGGGGCCCTCCGGGATGAGCAGTTCTTC. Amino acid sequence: CASSRSGALRDEQFF.

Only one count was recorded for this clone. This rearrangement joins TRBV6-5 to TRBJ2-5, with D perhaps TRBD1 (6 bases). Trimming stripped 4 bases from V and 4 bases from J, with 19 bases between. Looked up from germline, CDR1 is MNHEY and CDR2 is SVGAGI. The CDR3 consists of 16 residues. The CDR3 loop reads CASSFLEAGVAETQYF. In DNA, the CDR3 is TGTGCCAGCAGTTTCCTAGAAGCAGGGGTTGCAGAGACCCAGTACTTC.

CDR3 bases: TGCGCCAGCAGCCAAAGAGGTACTAGCGACACAGATACGCAGTATTTT. This gives the protein CASSQRGTSDTDTQYF. This sequence joins TRBV4-3 and TRBJ2-3; TRBD2 matches at 7 bases. Unmatched junction bases numbered 7, after V lost 2 bases and J lost 2 bases. CDR3 length: 16 residues. CDR1 and CDR2 (germline): LGHNA, YSLEER.

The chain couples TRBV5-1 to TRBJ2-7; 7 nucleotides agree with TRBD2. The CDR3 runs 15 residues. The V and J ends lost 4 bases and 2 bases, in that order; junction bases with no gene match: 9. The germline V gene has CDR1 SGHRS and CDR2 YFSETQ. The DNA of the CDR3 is TGCGCCAGCAGCGGTACCGGGACTACCGCCTACGAGCAGTACTTC. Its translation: CASSGTGTTAYEQYF.

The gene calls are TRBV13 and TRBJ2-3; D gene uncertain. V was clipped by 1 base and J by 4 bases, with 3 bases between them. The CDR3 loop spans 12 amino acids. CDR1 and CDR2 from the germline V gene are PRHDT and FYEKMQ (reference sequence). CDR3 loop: CASSLVADTQYF. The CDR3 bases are TGTGCCAGCAGCTTAGTCGCAGATACGCAGTATTTT.

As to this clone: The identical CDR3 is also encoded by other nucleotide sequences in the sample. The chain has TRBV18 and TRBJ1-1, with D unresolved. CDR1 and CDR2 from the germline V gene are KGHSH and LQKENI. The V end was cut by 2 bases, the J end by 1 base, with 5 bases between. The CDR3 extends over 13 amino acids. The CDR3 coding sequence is TGTGCCAGCTCACCAACTGGGAACACTGAAGCTTTCTTT. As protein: CASSPTGNTEAFF.

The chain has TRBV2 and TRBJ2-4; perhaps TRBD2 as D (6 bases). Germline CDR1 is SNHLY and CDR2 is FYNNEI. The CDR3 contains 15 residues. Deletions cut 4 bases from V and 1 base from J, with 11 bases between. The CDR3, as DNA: TGTGCCAGCAGTGGGGAGGTCCATGCCAAAAACATTCAGTACTTC. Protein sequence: CASSGEVHAKNIQYF.

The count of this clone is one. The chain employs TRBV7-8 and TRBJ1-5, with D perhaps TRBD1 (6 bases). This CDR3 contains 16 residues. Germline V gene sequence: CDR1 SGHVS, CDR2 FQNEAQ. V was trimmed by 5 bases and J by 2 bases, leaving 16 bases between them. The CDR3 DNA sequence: TGTGCCAGCAGCGCGCCGGGGGGCAGGGGCAATCAGCCCCAGCATTTT. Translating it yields CASSAPGGRGNQPQHF.

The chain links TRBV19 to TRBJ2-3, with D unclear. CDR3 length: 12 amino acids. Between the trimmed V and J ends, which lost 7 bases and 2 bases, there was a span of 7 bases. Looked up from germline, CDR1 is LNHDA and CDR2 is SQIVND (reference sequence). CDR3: CASKAATDTQYF. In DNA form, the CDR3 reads TGTGCCAGTAAGGCGGCCACAGATACGCAGTATTTT.

CDR3 DNA sequence: TGTGCCAGCACCATTCGGAGGGCTCCGTACTACGAGCAGTACTTC. Translated, it gives CASTIRRAPYYEQYF. The V gene is TRBV11-3, the J gene TRBJ2-5; a weak D match, TRBD2 (6 bases). TRBJ2-7 explains the end of the DNA better; the J call may be wrong. CDR1 and CDR2 from the germline V gene are SGHNT and YENEEA. The CDR3 contains 15 residues.

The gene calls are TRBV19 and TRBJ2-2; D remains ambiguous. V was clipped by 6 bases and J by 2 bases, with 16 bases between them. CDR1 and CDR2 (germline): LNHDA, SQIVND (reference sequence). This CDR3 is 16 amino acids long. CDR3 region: CASRKIRGLNTGELFF. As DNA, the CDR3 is TGTGCCAGTAGAAAAATAAGAGGTCTAAACACCGGGGAGCTGTTTTTT.

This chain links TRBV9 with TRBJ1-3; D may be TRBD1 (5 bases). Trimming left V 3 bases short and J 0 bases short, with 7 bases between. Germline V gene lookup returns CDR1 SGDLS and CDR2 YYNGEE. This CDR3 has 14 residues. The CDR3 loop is CASSGDSSGNTIYF. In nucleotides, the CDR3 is TGTGCCAGCAGCGGCGACAGCTCTGGAAACACCATATATTTT.

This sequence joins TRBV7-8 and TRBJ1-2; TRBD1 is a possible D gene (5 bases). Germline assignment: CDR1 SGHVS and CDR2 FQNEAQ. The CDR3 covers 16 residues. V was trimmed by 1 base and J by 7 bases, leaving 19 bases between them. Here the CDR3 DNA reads TGTGCCAGCAGCTTAGAGCTTCGGGACTTCTGGGGTGGCTACACCTTC. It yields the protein CASSLELRDFWGGYTF.

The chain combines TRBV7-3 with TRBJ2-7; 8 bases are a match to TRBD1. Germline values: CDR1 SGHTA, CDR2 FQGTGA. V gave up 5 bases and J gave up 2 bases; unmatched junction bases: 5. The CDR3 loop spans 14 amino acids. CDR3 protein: CASSHSGGPYEQYV. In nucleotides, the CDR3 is TGTGCCAGCAGCCATTCAGGGGGCCCCTACGAGCAGTACGTC.

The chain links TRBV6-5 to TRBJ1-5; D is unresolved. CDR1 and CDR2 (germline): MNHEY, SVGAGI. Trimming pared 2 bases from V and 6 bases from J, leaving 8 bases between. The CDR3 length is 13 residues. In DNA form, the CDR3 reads TGTGCCAGCAGTTACACCCGCGCTCAGCCCCAGCATTTT. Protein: CASSYTRAQPQHF.

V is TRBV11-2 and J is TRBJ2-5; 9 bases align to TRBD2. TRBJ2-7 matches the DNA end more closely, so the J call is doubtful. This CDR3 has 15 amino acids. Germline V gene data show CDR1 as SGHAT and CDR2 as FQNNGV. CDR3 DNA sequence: TGTGCCAGCAGCAGCGGGGGGTTTCCCTCCTACGAGCAGTACTTC. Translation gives CASSSGGFPSYEQYF.

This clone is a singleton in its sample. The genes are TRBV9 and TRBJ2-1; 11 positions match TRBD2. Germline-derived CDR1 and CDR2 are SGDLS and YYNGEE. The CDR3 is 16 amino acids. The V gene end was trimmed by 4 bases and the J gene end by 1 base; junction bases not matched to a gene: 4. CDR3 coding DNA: TGTGCCAGCAGCTCAAGACTAGCGGGATCCTACAATGAGCAGTTCTTC. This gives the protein CASSSRLAGSYNEQFF.

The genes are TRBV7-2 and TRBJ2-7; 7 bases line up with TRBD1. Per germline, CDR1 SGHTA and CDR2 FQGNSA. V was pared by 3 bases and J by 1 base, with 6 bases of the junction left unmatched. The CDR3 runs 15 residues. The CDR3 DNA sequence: TGTGCCAGCAGCTTCCGACAGGGCGGGTCCTACGAGCAGTACTTC. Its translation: CASSFRQGGSYEQYF.